One and the same sample provided the 21 T cell receptor beta chains below, sequenced in a study of response to subunit inactivated influenza vaccine. TCRdb fed the RT-PCR reads into MiXCR, producing one record per CDR3 protein. There are almost 250,000 distinct CDR3 sequences in the sample; more than 10% occur only once, and approximately 7.8% lies in the top ten. Sequenced here: non-naive T cells sorted from PBMCs, sampled 14 to 15 days before vaccination. These TCRs come from a middle-aged man who received an inactivated influenza vaccine.

This chain connects TRBV10-2 to TRBJ2-2; D is unresolved. Trimming shortened V by 8 bases and J by 0 bases, and 10 bases separated the two germline ends. Germline-derived CDR1 and CDR2 are WSHSY and SAAADI. CDR3 length: 14 amino acids. CDR3 sequence reads: CASLGTTNTGELFF. In DNA, the CDR3 is TGCGCCAGCCTAGGTACAACGAACACCGGGGAGCTGTTTTTT.

This clonotype was seen at least ten times. This chain links TRBV5-1 with TRBJ1-1; D is possibly TRBD1 (5 bases). CDR3 length equals 16 residues. Looked up from germline, CDR1 is SGHRS and CDR2 is YFSETQ. V was cut by 4 bases and J by 0 bases, with 16 bases left in between. The CDR3 sequence is CASSPRTGSMNTEAFF. CDR3 bases: TGCGCCAGCAGCCCCCGAACAGGTTCTATGAACACTGAAGCTTTCTTT.

The V and J genes are TRBV20-1 and TRBJ2-7; TRBD1 aligns across 8 bases. Per the germline V gene, CDR1 is DFQATT and CDR2 is SNEGSKA (reference sequence). CDR3 size: 14 residues. The ends lost 4 bases at V and 3 bases at J; junction bases unmatched: 8. This CDR3 is CSAIPGTGIYEQYF. Here the CDR3 DNA reads TGCAGTGCTATTCCCGGGACAGGAATCTACGAGCAGTACTTC.

This clonotype was seen a few times. The rearrangement joins TRBV6-5 to TRBJ2-3; TRBD2 aligns across 8 bases. V was pared by 3 bases and J by 0 bases, with 8 bases of the junction left unmatched. Germline V CDR1 and CDR2: MNHEY, SVGAGI. The CDR3 loop spans 17 amino acids. For the CDR3, the DNA is TGTGCCAGCAGTTATTCCGCGGGGGGAATAAGCACAGATACGCAGTATTTT. It is translated as CASSYSAGGISTDTQYF.

This clonotype was seen at least ten times. J is TRBJ2-3 and V is TRBV2; 9 bases align to TRBD2. Trimming removed 5 bases from V and 0 bases from J; junction bases left unmatched: 6. The germline CDR1 and CDR2 sequences are SNHLY and FYNNEI. The CDR3 spans 16 residues. The CDR3 spells CASSFGLAISTDTQYF. In nucleotides, the CDR3 is TGTGCCAGCAGTTTCGGACTAGCGATAAGCACAGATACGCAGTATTTT.

This clonotype appeared a few times. The chain recombines TRBV20-1 with TRBJ1-2; D is perhaps TRBD1 (6 bases). CDR3 length: 12 residues. Germline V gene data show CDR1 as DFQATT and CDR2 as SNEGSKA (reference sequence). The V end was cut by 7 bases, the J end by 2 bases, with 11 bases between. The CDR3 DNA reads TGCAGTGGGGAGGGGGGGAACTATGGCTACACCTTC. This translates into CSGEGGNYGYTF.

The chain recombines TRBV7-9 with TRBJ2-7; 7 bases agree with TRBD1. J was trimmed by 0 bases and V by 2 bases; bases with no gene match: 4. Germline-derived CDR1 and CDR2 are SEHNR and FQNEAQ (reference sequence). The CDR3 is made up of 15 amino acids. CDR3 sequence reads: CASSLSGGDSYEQYF. Written as DNA, the CDR3 is TGTGCCAGCAGCTTATCAGGGGGTGACTCCTACGAGCAGTACTTC.

This clonotype was counted many times. The chain uses TRBV5-1 and TRBJ2-1; 8 nucleotides align to TRBD1. Germline assignment: CDR1 SGHRS and CDR2 YFSETQ. The CDR3 has 15 amino acids. V lost 6 bases to trimming and J lost 3 bases; unmatched junction nucleotides: 8. The CDR3: CASTETGDLYNEQFF. The CDR3 DNA is TGCGCCAGCACCGAGACAGGGGACCTCTACAATGAGCAGTTCTTC. The full variable domain, with the rest looked up from reference TRBV5-1 and TRBJ2-1, is KAGVTQTPRYLIKTRGQQVTLSCSPISGHRSVSWYQQTPGQGLQFLFEYFSETQRNKGNFPGRFSGRQFSNSRSEMNVSTLELGDSALYLCASTETGDLYNEQFFGPGTRLTVL.

This clonotype was seen many times. The J gene is TRBJ2-7, the V gene TRBV7-3; 9 positions agree with TRBD2. Trimming took 5 bases from V and 2 from J; bases not matched to a gene: 7. The germline V gene has CDR1 SGHTA and CDR2 FQGTGA. There are 15 residues in the CDR3. As DNA, the CDR3 is TGTGCCAGCAGCCCGACTAGCGGAGGGGCCTACGAGCAGTACTTC. Its translation: CASSPTSGGAYEQYF.

The table lists this clonotype with a few counts. This rearrangement joins TRBV12-3 or TRBV12-4 to TRBJ1-1, with 9 bases that match TRBD1. The length of the CDR3 is 14 residues. V shed 1 base and J 6 bases; nucleotides not matched to a gene: 3. Here the CDR3 DNA reads TGTGCCAGCAGTTTAGATACAGGGGGCTCTGAAGCTTTCTTT. This gives the protein CASSLDTGGSEAFF.

This clonotype showed up just a few times. The chain recombines TRBV20-1 with TRBJ2-1; 8 bases match TRBD2. After removal of 6 bases from V and 5 bases from J, the junction contained 12 bases not matched to a gene. CDR1 DFQATT and CDR2 SNEGSKA come from the germline V gene (reference sequence). This CDR3 is 15 amino acids long. The CDR3 sequence is CSAPPQAGVHNEQFF. In nucleotides, the CDR3 is TGCAGTGCCCCCCCACAAGCGGGAGTACACAATGAGCAGTTCTTC.

This clonotype has more than one count but fewer than ten. The genes are TRBV11-2 and TRBJ2-5, with D perhaps TRBD2 (5 bases). In germline, CDR1 is SGHAT, CDR2 FQNNGV. Trimming pared 0 bases from V and 5 bases from J, leaving 10 bases between. The CDR3 runs 14 residues. The CDR3 protein is CASSLDPGVETQYF. In DNA, the CDR3 is TGTGCCAGCAGCTTAGATCCCGGGGTCGAGACCCAGTACTTC.

This clonotype appeared once. The genes are TRBV5-1 and TRBJ2-7; D not resolved. This CDR3 contains 16 residues. Trimming pared 0 bases from V and 4 bases from J, leaving 17 bases between. Germline V gives CDR1 SGHRS, CDR2 YFSETQ. The CDR3 reads CASSLAAPILGYEQYF. CDR3 nucleotides: TGCGCCAGCAGCTTGGCTGCGCCCATCCTCGGGTACGAGCAGTACTTC.

On this clonotype itself: Mismatch with germline at one junction end may stem from a read error. The chain has TRBV11-2 and TRBJ2-1, with TRBD1 identical over 7 bases. Germline-derived CDR1 and CDR2 are SGHAT and FQNNGV. The CDR3 sequence is 15 residues long. CDR3 in DNA: TGTACCAGCAGCCTACAGGGGACCCAAGGGAATGAGCAGTTCTTC. Translating it yields CTSSLQGTQGNEQFF.

This clonotype has ten or more counts. The genes are TRBV11-2 and TRBJ2-5, with D possibly matching TRBD1 (6 bases). The CDR3 extends over 15 amino acids. The ends were cut back, 3 bases at V and 2 bases at J, with 13 bases in the middle. Germline assignment: CDR1 SGHAT and CDR2 FQNNGV. CDR3 bases: TGTGCCAGCAGCTTTGGGACACACTCACAAGAGACCCAGTACTTC. Residues: CASSFGTHSQETQYF.

V usage is TRBV6-1 and J usage is TRBJ2-2, with 13 bases aligning to TRBD2. Germline CDR1 is MNHNS and CDR2 is SASEGT. The CDR3 contains 17 residues. J lost 4 bases, V lost 6 bases, and 8 bases had no gene match. CDR3 loop: CASRRTSGRAVTGELFF. DNA of the CDR3: TGTGCCAGCAGGCGAACTAGCGGGAGGGCGGTCACCGGGGAGCTGTTTTTT.

This clonotype occurred many times. V gene TRBV6-5 combines with J gene TRBJ1-1; D is possibly TRBD1 (6 bases). CDR1 and CDR2 (germline): MNHEY, SVGAGI. The CDR3 is 18 amino acids. The V end was cut by 0 bases, the J end by 1 base, with 18 bases between. CDR3 sequence (DNA): TGTGCCAGCAGTTACTCGCCGGGACAAAAGGGGGAGAACACTGAAGCTTTCTTT. It codes for CASSYSPGQKGENTEAFF.

The J gene is TRBJ2-5, the V gene TRBV7-2, with D perhaps TRBD2 (6 bases). Germline V gives CDR1 SGHTA, CDR2 FQGNSA. This CDR3 is built from 14 residues. The V end lost 5 bases, the J end lost 5 bases, and 15 bases lay between the germline ends. CDR3 amino acids: CASSPGLPGETQYF. The CDR3 nucleotides are TGTGCCAGCAGCCCAGGACTACCCGGGGAGACCCAGTACTTC.

This clonotype was observed a handful of times. The chain joins TRBV10-1 to TRBJ2-7; D perhaps matches TRBD1 (5 bases). CDR3 length equals 13 residues. The germline gives CDR1 WNHNN, CDR2 SYGVQD (reference sequence). Trimming cost V 4 bases and J 2 bases, with 9 bases left between them. This chain's CDR3 is CASSAGLTYEQYF. In DNA form, the CDR3 reads TGCGCCAGCAGTGCAGGGCTTACCTACGAGCAGTACTTC.

This sequence joins TRBV6-5 and TRBJ2-5; 8 bases are a match to TRBD1. CDR1 MNHEY and CDR2 SVGAGI come from the germline V gene. The CDR3 totals 14 residues. J was trimmed by 5 bases and V by 4 bases; bases with no gene match: 6. CDR3 protein: CASSSGQGSETQYF. The CDR3 DNA sequence: TGTGCCAGCAGTTCCGGACAGGGATCGGAGACCCAGTACTTC.

This clonotype was recorded many times. The V and J genes are TRBV29-1 and TRBJ2-2; TRBD1 matches at 7 bases. Germline-derived CDR1 and CDR2 are SQVTM and ANQGSEA. With V trimmed by 4 bases and J by 7 bases, 6 bases remained unmatched. The CDR3 length is 13 residues. The CDR3 protein is CSVVPQGVGELFF. The CDR3 DNA follows: TGCAGCGTTGTGCCCCAGGGGGTCGGGGAGCTGTTTTTT.